Presented here are 6 T cell receptor beta chains from one specimen sequenced in a study of blood T cell repertoires in COVID-19. Here immunoSEQ multiplex PCR was the method, and the copy in TCRdb shows in-frame clones only, minus some. The data show roughly 310,000 clones, approximately 87% seen once. Sequencing was done on a sample of peripheral blood. The origin of the receptors is a woman in her 30s with COVID-19, enrolled during active disease.

The rearrangement joins TRBV27 to TRBJ1-1, with D possibly being TRBD1 (6 bases). The CDR3 spans 16 residues. V gave up 5 bases and J gave up 8 bases, with 24 bases separating them. The germline V gene has CDR1 MNHEY and CDR2 SMNVEV (reference sequence). The CDR3 bases are TGTGCCAGCAGTCTTAGACAGGCCTCTCTCACTGGGGAAGCTTTCTTT. Amino acid sequence: CASSLRQASLTGEAFF.

The chain carries TRBV5-4 and TRBJ2-1, with 10 bases matching TRBD2. The V and J ends lost 4 bases and 7 bases, in that order; junction bases with no gene match: 5. The CDR3 is 14 residues long. Per germline, CDR1 SGHNT and CDR2 YYREEE (reference sequence). For the CDR3, the DNA is TGTGCCAGCAGCCGGTTGGGACTAGCGAATGAGCAGTTCTTC. The encoded protein is CASSRLGLANEQFF.

The chain is built from TRBV7-2 and TRBJ1-2, with 11 bases identical to TRBD1. The CDR3 has 14 residues. The germline gives CDR1 SGHTA, CDR2 FQGNSA. Trimming cost V 7 bases and J 6 bases; bases outside gene matches: 7. CDR3 loop: CASILGQGADGYTF. In DNA, the CDR3 is TGTGCCAGCATCCTAGGACAGGGGGCGGATGGCTACACCTTC.

The chain combines TRBV10-2 with TRBJ2-1; 12 bases agree with TRBD1. In germline, CDR1 is WSHSY, CDR2 SAAADI. The CDR3 is 16 amino acids. V lost 5 bases and J lost 7; bases outside the gene matches: 9. CDR3 in amino acids: CASSFTGTGGSNEQFF. The CDR3 DNA follows: TGCGCCAGCAGTTTTACCGGGACAGGGGGCTCGAATGAGCAGTTCTTC.

The V call is TRBV3-1 (or the pseudogene TRBV3-2), the J call TRBJ1-6, with a tentative D call TRBD1 (6 bases). CDR1 and CDR2 from the germline V gene are LGHDT and YNNKEL (reference sequence). The V end was cut by 1 base, the J end by 6 bases, with 10 bases between. The CDR3 has 15 residues. The CDR3 DNA is TGTGCCAGCAGCCAAGTTCAAGGGGGTAATTCACCCCTCCACTTT. This encodes CASSQVQGGNSPLHF.

This chain joins TRBV6-5 and TRBJ1-2; D is possibly TRBD1 (6 bases). The CDR3 sequence is 14 residues long. V gave up 6 bases and J gave up 1 base, with 12 bases separating them. The germline CDR1 and CDR2 sequences are MNHEY and SVGAGI. DNA of the CDR3: TGTGCCAGCAGGGGAACAGGGTTTAACTATGGCTACACCTTC. Protein sequence: CASRGTGFNYGYTF.